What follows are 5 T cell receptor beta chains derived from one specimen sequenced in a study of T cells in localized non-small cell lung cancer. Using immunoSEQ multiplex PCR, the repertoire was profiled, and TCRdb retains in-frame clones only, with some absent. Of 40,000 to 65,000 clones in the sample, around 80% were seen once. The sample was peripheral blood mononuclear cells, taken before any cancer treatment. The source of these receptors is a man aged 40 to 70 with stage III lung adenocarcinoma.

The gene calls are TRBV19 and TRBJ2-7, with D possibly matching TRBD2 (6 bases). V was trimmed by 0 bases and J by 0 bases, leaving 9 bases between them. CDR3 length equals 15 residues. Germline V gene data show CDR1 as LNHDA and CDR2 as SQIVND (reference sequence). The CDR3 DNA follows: TGTGCCAGTAGTATAGAAGCGGGTCTCTCCTACGAGCAGTACTTC. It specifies CASSIEAGLSYEQYF.

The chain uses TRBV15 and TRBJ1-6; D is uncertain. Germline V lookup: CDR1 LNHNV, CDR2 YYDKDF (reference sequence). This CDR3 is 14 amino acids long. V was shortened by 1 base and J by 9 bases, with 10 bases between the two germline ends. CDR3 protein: CATSRVLEGSPLHF. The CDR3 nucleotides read TGTGCCACCAGCAGAGTTCTAGAGGGTTCACCCCTCCACTTT. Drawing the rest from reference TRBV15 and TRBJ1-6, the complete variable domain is DAMVIQNPRYQVTQFGKPVTLSCSQTLNHNVMYWYQQKSSQAPKLLFHYYDKDFNNEADTPDNFQSRRPNTSFCFLDIRSPGLGDTAMYLCATSRVLEGSPLHFGNGTRLTVT.

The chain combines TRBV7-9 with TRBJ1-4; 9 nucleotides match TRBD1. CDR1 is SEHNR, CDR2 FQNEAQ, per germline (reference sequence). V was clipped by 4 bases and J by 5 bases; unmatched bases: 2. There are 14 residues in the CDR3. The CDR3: CASSSTGGNEKLFF. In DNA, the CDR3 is TGTGCCAGCAGCTCGACAGGGGGGAATGAAAAACTGTTTTTT.

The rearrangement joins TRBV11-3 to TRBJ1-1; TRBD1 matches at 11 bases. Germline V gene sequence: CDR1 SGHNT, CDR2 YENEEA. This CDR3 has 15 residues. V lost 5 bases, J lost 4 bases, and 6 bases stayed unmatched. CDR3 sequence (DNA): TGTGCCAGCAGCCCAGGACAGGGGGCGGGCACTGAAGCTTTCTTT. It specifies CASSPGQGAGTEAFF.

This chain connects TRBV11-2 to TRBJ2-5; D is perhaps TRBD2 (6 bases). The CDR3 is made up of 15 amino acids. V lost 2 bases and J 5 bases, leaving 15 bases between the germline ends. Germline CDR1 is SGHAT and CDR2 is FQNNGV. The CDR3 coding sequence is TGTGCCAGCAGCTTAAACGAGGGAGGCTGGGAGACCCAGTACTTC. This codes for CASSLNEGGWETQYF. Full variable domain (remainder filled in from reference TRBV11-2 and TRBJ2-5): EAGVAQSPRYKIIEKRQSVAFWCNPISGHATLYWYQQILGQGPKLLIQFQNNGVVDDSQLPKDRFSAERLKGVDSTLKIQPAKLEDSAVYLCASSLNEGGWETQYFGPGTRLLVL.